A single T cell receptor beta chain is shown here with its context. It lacks a known antigen. Base qualities are missing; no much larger clone stands one base away. Reads for this sample came from an Illumina HiSeq 2500. Quantitative 5'-RACE with molecular barcodes was used to prepare TCR beta libraries. Processing in the source paper ran as follows. To identify disease-linked TCR variants, a new computational method was used, one built on a probabilistic model of VDJ rearrangement. The public sequencing data were trimmed at Q25 with fastp and processed into clonotypes with MiXCR by TCRdb, which kept only in-frame beta chains. One record per CDR3 amino acid sequence lists the most common genes and DNA. The V and J calls and clone size come from TCRdb's table, not from the authors' own analysis. The sample table lists about 330,000 distinct CDR3 sequences, roughly 8% of them with a count of one. In total, the top ten clones hold less than 15% of the sample.

This sample was included in a study of CD8 T cells in ankylosing spondylitis (dated by TCRdb to 2016 to 2017). Describing the broader study: To find TCR variants linked to disease, the study profiled T cell receptor beta repertoires in ankylosing spondylitis patients and healthy donors. The full study cohort was made up of about two dozen ankylosing spondylitis patients and some 100 healthy donors. Peripheral blood samples were taken, and synovial fluid was additionally collected from ankylosing spondylitis patients.

Paper-wide results and their limitations: Some motif variants had previously been reported in the synovial fluid and blood of reactive arthritis patients, which suggests shared mechanisms of disease initiation. The disease-linked clones had a CD8+ phenotype and were found at relatively low frequencies in peripheral blood. The disease-linked clones were reported to be significantly enriched in matched synovial fluid samples from ankylosing spondylitis patients. A TCR beta motif made up of 7 to 9 highly homologous amino acid variants appeared to be characteristic of blood from ankylosing spondylitis patients.

The source material was blood, either unsorted or a sorted T cell fraction (not recorded which). The clonotype originates from a male donor with ankylosing spondylitis.

The CDR3 protein: CASSVGGTLSYNEQFF. The bases read TGTGCCAGCAGCGTAGGGGGGACTCTCTCCTACAATGAGCAGTTCTTC. The chain was built from TRBV9 and TRBJ2-1; the D gene is possibly TRBD2, with 6 bases matching. V is clipped by 0 bases and J by 0 bases, and the sequence between their germline boundaries is 10 bases long. Reading the germline V gene gives CDR1 SGDLS and CDR2 YYNGEE. The CDR3 runs 16 residues from the cysteine to the phenylalanine. The entry retains the CDR3 DNA only, 48 bases that are in frame from base 1.